This T cell receptor beta chain was identified in a study of monozygotic twins with inflammatory bowel disease. Germline V CDR1 and CDR2: SEHNR, FQNEAQ (reference sequence). The CDR3 extends over 15 amino acids. Total RNA amounting to about 3,600 ng went into each TCR library. A 6-nucleotide sample barcode was carried by the UMIs, which template switching added. Both TCRalpha and TCRbeta cDNA were subjected to two nested PCRs lasting approximately 16 and 10 cycles. TCRdb re-called the 5' RACE reads; every CDR3 protein appears as one record, without DNA. The sample includes approximately 400,000 distinct CDR3 sequences.

The chain joins TRBV7-9 to TRBJ2-7; without DNA, the TCRdb call of TRBD1 cannot be checked. The source material was blood. This TCR was sampled from a human donor with ulcerative colitis or Crohn's disease, or a healthy co-twin of an affected twin (not recorded which). Here the CDR3 reads CASSSRGSSSYEQYF.